A selection of T cell receptor beta chains follows, all from one sample in a study of CD8+ T cells in alopecia areata. Method: immunoSEQ multiplex PCR; TCRdb's copy keeps in-frame clones and lacks some. The table has 140,000 or so clones, around 51% seen once. The sequencing used CD4+ T cells sorted from blood, collected at week 0. These receptors were collected from a human donor with alopecia areata. Each CDR3 is given with its conserved first and last residue. The D gene is left open where the match is weak. Rows give clone size only sometimes, using once, few, many, or a class for an expanded clone.

j_call	v_call	clone_size	d_call	cdr3_aa	cdr3_nt
TRBJ1-2	TRBV7-9	-	-	CASSRSMGRSGGPGYTF	TGTGCCAGCAGCCGATCAATGGGGCGGTCGGGGGGCCCTGGCTACACCTTC
TRBJ1-1	TRBV18	-	-	CASSDQGSVGAFF	TGTGCCAGCTCAGATCAAGGTTCGGTTGGAGCTTTCTTT
TRBJ1-1	TRBV18	many	TRBD1	CASSPLGQPMNTEAFF	TGTGCCAGCTCACCATTGGGACAGCCGATGAACACTGAAGCTTTCTTT
TRBJ2-7	TRBV18	-	-	CASSPFPTRGGYEQYF	TGTGCCAGCTCACCTTTCCCCACAAGGGGTGGGTACGAGCAGTACTTC
TRBJ1-2	TRBV18	few	-	CASSPGGTNYGYTF	TGTGCCAGCTCACCAGGCGGAACTAACTATGGCTACACCTTC
TRBJ2-3	TRBV14	-	TRBD2	CASSRRLGLAGGPYTQYF	TGTGCCAGCAGCCGAAGACTAGGTCTGGCGGGAGGCCCCTATACGCAGTATTTT
TRBJ2-7	TRBV30	-	TRBD1	CAHGQGAYEQYF	TGTGCCCACGGACAGGGGGCCTACGAGCAGTACTTC
TRBJ1-1	TRBV29-1	-	-	CSVEGQGGTEAFF	TGCAGCGTTGAAGGCCAGGGCGGCACTGAAGCTTTCTTT
TRBJ2-7	TRBV30	-	-	CAWRLDALSYEQYF	TGTGCCTGGAGACTCGACGCCTTGTCCTACGAGCAGTACTTC
TRBJ2-2	TRBV5-1	few	TRBD2	CASSLDLAGGDTGELFF	TGCGCCAGCAGCTTGGATTTAGCGGGAGGTGACACCGGGGAGCTGTTTTTT
TRBJ1-2	TRBV5-1	few	-	CASSLDGGYGGYTF	TGCGCCAGCAGCTTGGACGGGGGCTATGGCGGCTACACCTTC
TRBJ2-2	TRBV7-3	once	-	CASSLDEITGELFF	TGTGCCAGCAGCTTAGATGAAATCACCGGGGAGCTGTTTTTT
TRBJ2-1	TRBV5-6	-	-	CASSWHSGTRTINEQFF	TGTGCCAGCAGCTGGCACTCCGGGACAAGGACGATCAATGAGCAGTTCTTC
TRBJ1-2	TRBV6-5	few	TRBD1	CASSPGQGAFGYTF	TGTGCCAGCAGCCCGGGACAGGGGGCTTTTGGCTACACCTTC
TRBJ1-2	TRBV30	-	-	CAWSYSQGGGYTF	TGTGCCTGGAGTTACTCACAGGGAGGGGGCTACACCTTC
TRBJ2-7	TRBV20-1	few	-	CSAPDSYEQYF	TGCAGTGCTCCGGACTCCTACGAGCAGTACTTC
TRBJ1-1	TRBV18	-	-	CASSPSRALLAFF	TGTGCCAGCTCACCTTCCCGGGCCCTGCTGGCTTTCTTT